This T cell receptor beta chain was recorded in a study of T cells in Graves' hyperthyroidism and ophthalmopathy. CDR3 size: 16 residues. Germline CDR1 reads LGHDT; CDR2 reads YNNKEL (reference sequence). Trimming at V came to 5 bases and at J to 0 bases, leaving 9 bases not matched to a gene. Amplification yielded TCR beta CDR3 regions, with RNA transcripts as the source. The study used the HTBI primer set for a first-round RT-PCR of the TCR CDR3. TCRdb re-called the multiplex PCR reads with MiXCR, one entry per CDR3 protein. Here the sample spans a few hundred thousand distinct CDR3 sequences, around 16% being singletons. This clonotype showed up many times.

The rearrangement links TRBV3-1 to TRBJ1-1; TRBD1 matches 7 bases. What was sequenced was blood. The sequence derives from a woman aged 30 to 39 with Graves' hyperthyroidism. The CDR3 nucleotides are TGTGCCAGCAGCAATCGACAGGGAAGAATGAACACTGAAGCTTTCTTT. Translated: CASSNRQGRMNTEAFF.